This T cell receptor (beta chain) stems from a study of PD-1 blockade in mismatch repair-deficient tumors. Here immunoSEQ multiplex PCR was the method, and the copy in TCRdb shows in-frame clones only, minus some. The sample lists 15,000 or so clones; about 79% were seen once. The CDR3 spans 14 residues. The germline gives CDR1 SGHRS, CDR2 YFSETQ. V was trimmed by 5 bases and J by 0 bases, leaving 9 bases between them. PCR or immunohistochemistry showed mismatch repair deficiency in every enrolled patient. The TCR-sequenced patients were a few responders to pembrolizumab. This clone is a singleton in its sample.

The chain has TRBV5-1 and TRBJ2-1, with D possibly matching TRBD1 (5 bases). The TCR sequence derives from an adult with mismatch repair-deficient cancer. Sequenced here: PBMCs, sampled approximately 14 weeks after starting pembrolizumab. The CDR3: CASRGDSSYNEQFF. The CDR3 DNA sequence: TGCGCCAGCAGGGGCGACAGCTCCTACAATGAGCAGTTCTTC.